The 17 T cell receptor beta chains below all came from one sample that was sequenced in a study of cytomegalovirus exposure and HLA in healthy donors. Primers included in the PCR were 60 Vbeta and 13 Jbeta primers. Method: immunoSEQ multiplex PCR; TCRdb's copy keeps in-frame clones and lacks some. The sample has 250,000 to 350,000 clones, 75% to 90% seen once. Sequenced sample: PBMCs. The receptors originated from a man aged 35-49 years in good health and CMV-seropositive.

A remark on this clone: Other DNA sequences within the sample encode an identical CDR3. CDR3 amino acids: CASSSPSYEQYF. CDR3 nucleotides: TGTGCCAGCAGTTCCCCGTCCTACGAGCAGTACTTC. The chain employs TRBV27 and TRBJ2-7; D ambiguous. V lost 4 bases and J 1 base, leaving 5 bases between the germline ends. Germline CDR1 is MNHEY and CDR2 is SMNVEV (reference sequence). This CDR3 is built from 12 residues.

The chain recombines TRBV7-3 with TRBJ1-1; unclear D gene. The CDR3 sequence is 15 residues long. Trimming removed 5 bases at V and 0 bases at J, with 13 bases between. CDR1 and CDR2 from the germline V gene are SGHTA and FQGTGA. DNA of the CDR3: TGTGCCAGCAGCCCCCCGAGGAACATGAACACTGAAGCTTTCTTT. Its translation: CASSPPRNMNTEAFF. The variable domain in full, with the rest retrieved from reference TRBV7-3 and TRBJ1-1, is GAGVSQTPSNKVTEKGKYVELRCDPISGHTALYWYRQSLGQGPEFLIYFQGTGAADDSGLPNDRFFAVRPEGSVSTLKIQRTERGDSAVYLCASSPPRNMNTEAFFGQGTRLTVV.

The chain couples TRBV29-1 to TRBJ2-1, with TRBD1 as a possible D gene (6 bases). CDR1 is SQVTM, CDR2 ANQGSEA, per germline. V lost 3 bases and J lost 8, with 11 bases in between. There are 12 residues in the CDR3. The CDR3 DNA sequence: TGCAGCGTTGAGTACAGGGTGGATGAGCAGTTCTTC. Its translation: CSVEYRVDEQFF.

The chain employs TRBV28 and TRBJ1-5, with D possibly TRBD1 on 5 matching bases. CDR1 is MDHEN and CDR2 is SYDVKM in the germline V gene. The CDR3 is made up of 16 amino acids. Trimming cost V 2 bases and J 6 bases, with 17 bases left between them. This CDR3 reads CASSLQAPGGAQPQHF. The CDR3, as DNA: TGTGCCAGCAGTTTACAGGCCCCGGGAGGGGCTCAGCCCCAGCATTTT.

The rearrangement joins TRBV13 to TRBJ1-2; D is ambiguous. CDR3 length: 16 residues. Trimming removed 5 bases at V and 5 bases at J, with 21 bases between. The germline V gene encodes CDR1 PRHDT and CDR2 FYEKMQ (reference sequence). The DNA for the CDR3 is TGTGCCAGCAGCGCGGCCAGACTTTCTACTAGGTATGGCTACACCTTC. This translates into CASSAARLSTRYGYTF.

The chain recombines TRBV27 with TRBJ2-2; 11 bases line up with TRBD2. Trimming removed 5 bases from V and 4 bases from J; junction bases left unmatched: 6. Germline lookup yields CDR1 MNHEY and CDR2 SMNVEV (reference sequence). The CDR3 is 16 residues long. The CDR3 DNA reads TGTGCCAGCAGTCTCTTCGGGACTAGCGGCACCGGGGAGCTGTTTTTT. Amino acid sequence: CASSLFGTSGTGELFF.

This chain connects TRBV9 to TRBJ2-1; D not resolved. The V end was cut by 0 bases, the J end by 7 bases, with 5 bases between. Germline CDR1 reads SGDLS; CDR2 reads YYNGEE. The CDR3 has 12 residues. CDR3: CASSVDSNEQFF. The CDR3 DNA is TGTGCCAGCAGCGTAGATTCGAATGAGCAGTTCTTC. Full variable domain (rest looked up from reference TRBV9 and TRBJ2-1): DSGVTQTPKHLITATGQRVTLRCSPRSGDLSVYWYQQSLDQGLQFLIQYYNGEERAKGNILERFSAQQFPDLHSELNLSSLELGDSALYFCASSVDSNEQFFGPGTRLTVL.

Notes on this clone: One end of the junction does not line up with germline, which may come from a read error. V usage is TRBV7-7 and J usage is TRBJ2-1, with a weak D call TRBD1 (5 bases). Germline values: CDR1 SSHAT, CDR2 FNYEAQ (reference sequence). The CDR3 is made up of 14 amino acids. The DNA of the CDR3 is TGTGCTAGCAGCCCAGGGCCTGGTTACAATGAGCAGTTCTTC. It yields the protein CASSPGPGYNEQFF.

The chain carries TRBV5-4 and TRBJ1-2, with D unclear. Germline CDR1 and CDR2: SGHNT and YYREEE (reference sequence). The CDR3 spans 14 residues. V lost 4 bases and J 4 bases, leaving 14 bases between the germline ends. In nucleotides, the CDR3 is TGTGCCAGCAGCCTTGACGGGAGCGGCTATGGCTACACCTTC. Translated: CASSLDGSGYGYTF.

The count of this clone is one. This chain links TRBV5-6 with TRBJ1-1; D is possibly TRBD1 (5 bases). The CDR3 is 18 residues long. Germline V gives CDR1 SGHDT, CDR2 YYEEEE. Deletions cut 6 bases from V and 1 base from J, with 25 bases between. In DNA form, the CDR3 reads TGTGCCAGCACCCTCCGACAGTCACCCTATCTTAAGAACACTGAAGCTTTCTTT. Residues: CASTLRQSPYLKNTEAFF.

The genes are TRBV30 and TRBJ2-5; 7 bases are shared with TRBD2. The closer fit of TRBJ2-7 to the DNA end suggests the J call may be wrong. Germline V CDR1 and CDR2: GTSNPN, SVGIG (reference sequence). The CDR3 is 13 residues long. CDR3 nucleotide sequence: TGTGCCTGCGGGGGGTGGGTCCCCTACGAGCAGTACTTC. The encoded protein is CACGGWVPYEQYF.

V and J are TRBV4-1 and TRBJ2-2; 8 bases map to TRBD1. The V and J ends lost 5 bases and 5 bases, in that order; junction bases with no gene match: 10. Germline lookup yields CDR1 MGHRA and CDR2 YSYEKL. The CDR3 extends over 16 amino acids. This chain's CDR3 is CASSFRPGQETGELFF. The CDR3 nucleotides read TGCGCCAGCAGCTTTCGCCCGGGACAGGAGACCGGGGAGCTGTTTTTT.

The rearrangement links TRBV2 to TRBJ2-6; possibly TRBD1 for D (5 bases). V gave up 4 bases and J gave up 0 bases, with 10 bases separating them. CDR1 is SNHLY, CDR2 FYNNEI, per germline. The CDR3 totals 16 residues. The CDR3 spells CASSVGRSSGANVLTF. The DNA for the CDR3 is TGTGCCAGCAGTGTGGGGCGGAGCTCTGGGGCCAACGTCCTGACTTTC.

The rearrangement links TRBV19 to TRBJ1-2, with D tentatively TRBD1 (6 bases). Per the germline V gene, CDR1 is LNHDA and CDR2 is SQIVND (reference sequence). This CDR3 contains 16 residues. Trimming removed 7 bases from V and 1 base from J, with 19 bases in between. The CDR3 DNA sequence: TGTGCCAGTACCTCCCCCGAGGACAGAATTAACTATGGCTACACCTTC. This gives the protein CASTSPEDRINYGYTF. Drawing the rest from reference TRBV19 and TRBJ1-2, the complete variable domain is DGGITQSPKYLFRKEGQNVTLSCEQNLNHDAMYWYRQDPGQGLRLIYYSQIVNDFQKGDIAEGYSVSREKKESFPLTVTSAQKNPTAFYLCASTSPEDRINYGYTFGSGTRLTVV.

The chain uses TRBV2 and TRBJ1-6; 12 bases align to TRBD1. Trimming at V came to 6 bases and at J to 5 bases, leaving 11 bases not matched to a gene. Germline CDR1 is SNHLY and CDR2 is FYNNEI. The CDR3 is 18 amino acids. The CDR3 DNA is TGTGCCAGCAGCAACCTCGGGACAGGGGGCGTCAATAATTCACCCCTCCACTTT. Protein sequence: CASSNLGTGGVNNSPLHF.

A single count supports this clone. CDR3 in DNA: TGTGCCAGCAGCCCTCCGGCGGGGACCACCTACGAGCAGTACTTC. Its protein product is CASSPPAGTTYEQYF. This chain connects TRBV7-9 to TRBJ2-7, with D possibly TRBD2 on 6 matching bases. CDR1 and CDR2 (germline): SEHNR, FQNEAQ (reference sequence). The CDR3 sequence is 15 residues long. Deletions cut 5 bases from V and 2 bases from J, with 16 bases between.

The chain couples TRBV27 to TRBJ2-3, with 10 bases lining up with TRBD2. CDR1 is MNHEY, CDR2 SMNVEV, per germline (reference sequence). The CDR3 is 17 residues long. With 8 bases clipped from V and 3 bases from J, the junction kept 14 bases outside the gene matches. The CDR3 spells CASREGGASGRTDTQYF. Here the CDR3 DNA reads TGTGCCAGCCGAGAGGGGGGGGCTAGCGGGAGAACAGATACGCAGTATTTT.